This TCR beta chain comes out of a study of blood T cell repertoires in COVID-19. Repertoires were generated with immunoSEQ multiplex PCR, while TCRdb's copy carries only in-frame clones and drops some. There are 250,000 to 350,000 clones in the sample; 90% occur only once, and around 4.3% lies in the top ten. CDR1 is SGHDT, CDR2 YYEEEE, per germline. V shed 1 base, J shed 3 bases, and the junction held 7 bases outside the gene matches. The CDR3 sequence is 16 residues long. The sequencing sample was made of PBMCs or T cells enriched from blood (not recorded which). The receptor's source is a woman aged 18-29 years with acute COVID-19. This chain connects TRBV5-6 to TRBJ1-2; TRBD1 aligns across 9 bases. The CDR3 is CASSLNGQGIDYGYTF. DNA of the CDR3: TGTGCCAGCAGCTTGAATGGACAGGGGATTGACTATGGCTACACCTTC.